Included here is one TCR beta chain sequence, with context. The target antigen is unknown. The sample belongs to a study of OX40 agonist ivuxolimab in advanced cancers. For the study at large: A male proportion of over 75% was recorded, with mean age 60 years and range about 23 to 90. Study-wide results and caveats: People who partly responded at 0.1-3.0 mg/kg had some of the least clonal expansion seen. At 0.1 to 3.0 mg/kg and by week 6, CD4+ and CD8+ T cells in the blood had expanded clonally.

CDR3 length: 17 residues. V was cut by 5 bases and J by 5 bases, with 24 bases left in between. Germline V gene sequence: CDR1 SGHTA, CDR2 FQGNSA. The table came from immunoSEQ multiplex PCR; TCRdb's copy has only in-frame clones and leaves some out. Counted here are about 79,000 clones, more than 65% occurring once; the ten biggest clones make up 4% to 6%. Sequencing was performed on CD4+ or CD8+ T cells sorted from blood, taken in a trial of the OX40 agonist ivuxolimab. This clonotype was sampled from an adult with an advanced solid tumor such as melanoma, head and neck, liver or kidney cancer. This chain joins TRBV7-2 and TRBJ2-5, with D hard to call. The CDR3 coding sequence is TGTGCCAGCAGCCATGGTTGGGTATCGGCGGCGTCGGAGACCCAGTACTTC. Its translation: CASSHGWVSAASETQYF.